This TCR beta chain is from a study of radiation and T cells in renal cell carcinoma. The overall study: Nephrectomy followed 15 Gy stereotactic body radiation by 4 weeks.

Time point of the sample: blood 2 weeks post-SBRT. Sample treatment: 15 Gy SBRT to primary tumor, nephrectomy 4 weeks later. Blood was sampled at baseline, 2 weeks and 4 weeks after SBRT. The data were produced by immunoSEQ multiplex PCR, yet TCRdb's version contains in-frame clones alone and is incomplete. The sample lists around 86,000 clones; 80% to 90% were seen once. The germline CDR1 and CDR2 sequences are LGHNA and YSLEER. The CDR3 has 13 amino acids. V was cut by 0 bases and J by 5 bases, with 7 bases left in between. With regard to this clone: The antigen is unknown.

Study-wide results and caveats: From baseline, blood top tumor clonotypes peaked at 2 weeks post-radiation. Pretreatment tumor biopsies were lacking, so baseline clonotypes are unknown.

Sequences were derived from blood, sampled from a patient whose treatment included radiotherapy and nephrectomy. The V gene is TRBV4-3, the J gene TRBJ1-2; D not resolved. This receptor was obtained from a woman in her forties or fifties with renal cell carcinoma. CDR3 DNA: TGCGCCAGCAGCCAAGATCTAGGGTATGGCTACACCTTC. Translated, it gives CASSQDLGYGYTF.